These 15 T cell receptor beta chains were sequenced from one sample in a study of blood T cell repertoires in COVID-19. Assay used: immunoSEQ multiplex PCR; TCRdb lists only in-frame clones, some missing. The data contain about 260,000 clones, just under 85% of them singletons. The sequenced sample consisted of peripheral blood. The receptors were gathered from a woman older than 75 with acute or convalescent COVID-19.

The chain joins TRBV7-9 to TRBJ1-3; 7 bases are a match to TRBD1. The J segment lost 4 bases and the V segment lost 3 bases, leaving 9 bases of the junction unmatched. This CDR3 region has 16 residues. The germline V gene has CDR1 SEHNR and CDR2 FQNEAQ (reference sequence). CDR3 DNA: TGTGCCAGCAGCTTCGGCACAGGGGATCTCGGAAACACCATATATTTT. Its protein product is CASSFGTGDLGNTIYF.

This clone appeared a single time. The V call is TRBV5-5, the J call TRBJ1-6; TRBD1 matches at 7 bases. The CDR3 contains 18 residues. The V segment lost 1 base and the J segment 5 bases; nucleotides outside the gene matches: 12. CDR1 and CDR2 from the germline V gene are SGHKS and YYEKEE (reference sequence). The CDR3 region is CASSLWLGTDSNNSPLHF. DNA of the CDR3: TGTGCCAGCAGCTTGTGGCTAGGGACAGATTCGAATAATTCACCCCTCCACTTT.

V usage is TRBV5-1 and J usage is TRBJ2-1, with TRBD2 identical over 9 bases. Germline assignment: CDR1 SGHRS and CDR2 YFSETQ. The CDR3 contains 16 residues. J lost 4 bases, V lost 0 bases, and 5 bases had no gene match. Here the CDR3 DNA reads TGCGCCAGCAGCTTGGCCCCAGCGGGGGGATACAATGAGCAGTTCTTC. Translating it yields CASSLAPAGGYNEQFF.

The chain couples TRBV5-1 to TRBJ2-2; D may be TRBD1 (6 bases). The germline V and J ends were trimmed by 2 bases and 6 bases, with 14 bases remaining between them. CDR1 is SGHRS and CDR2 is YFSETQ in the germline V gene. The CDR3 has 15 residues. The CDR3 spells CASSLTTGGAGELFF. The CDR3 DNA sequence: TGCGCCAGCAGCTTAACGACAGGAGGCGCCGGGGAGCTGTTTTTT.

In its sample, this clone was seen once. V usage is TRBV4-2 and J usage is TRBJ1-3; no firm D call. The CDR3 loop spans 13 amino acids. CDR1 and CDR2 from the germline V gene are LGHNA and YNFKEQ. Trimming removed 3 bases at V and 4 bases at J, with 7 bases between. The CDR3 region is CASSHARGNTIYF. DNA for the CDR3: TGTGCCAGCAGCCACGCGCGAGGAAACACCATATATTTT.

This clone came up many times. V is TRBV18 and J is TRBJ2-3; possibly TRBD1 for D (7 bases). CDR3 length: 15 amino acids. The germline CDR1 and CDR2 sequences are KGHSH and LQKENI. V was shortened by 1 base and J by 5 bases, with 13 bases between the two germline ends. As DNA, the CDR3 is TGTGCCAGCTCACCACGGAGGGGGCGTGAAGATACGCAGTATTTT. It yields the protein CASSPRRGREDTQYF.

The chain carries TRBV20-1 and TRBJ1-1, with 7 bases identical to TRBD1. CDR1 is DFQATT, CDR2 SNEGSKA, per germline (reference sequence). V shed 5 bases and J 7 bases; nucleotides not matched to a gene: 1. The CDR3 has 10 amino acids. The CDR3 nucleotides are TGCAGTGCTTACAGGGGTGAAGCTTTCTTT. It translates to CSAYRGEAFF.

The CDR3 loop is CAISDSQGFSFEEQYF. Written as DNA, the CDR3 is TGTGCCATCAGTGACTCACAGGGATTCAGCTTTGAGGAGCAGTACTTC. The V call is TRBV10-3, the J call TRBJ2-7; tentatively, D is TRBD1 (6 bases). Deletions cut 3 bases from V and 7 bases from J, with 22 bases between. This CDR3 has 16 amino acids. The germline V gene has CDR1 ENHRY and CDR2 SYGVKD.

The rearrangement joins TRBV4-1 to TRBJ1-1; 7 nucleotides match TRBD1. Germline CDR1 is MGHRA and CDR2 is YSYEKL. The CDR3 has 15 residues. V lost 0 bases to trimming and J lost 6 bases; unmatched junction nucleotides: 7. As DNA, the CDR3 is TGCGCCAGCAGCCAAGATCGGGACAGCAGACCTGAAGCTTTCTTT. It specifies CASSQDRDSRPEAFF.

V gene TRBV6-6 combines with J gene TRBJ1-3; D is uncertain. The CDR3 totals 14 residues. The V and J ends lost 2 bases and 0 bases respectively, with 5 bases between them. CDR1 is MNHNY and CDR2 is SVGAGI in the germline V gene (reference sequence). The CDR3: CASSYDNSGNTIYF. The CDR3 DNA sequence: TGTGCCAGCAGTTACGACAACTCTGGAAACACCATATATTTT.

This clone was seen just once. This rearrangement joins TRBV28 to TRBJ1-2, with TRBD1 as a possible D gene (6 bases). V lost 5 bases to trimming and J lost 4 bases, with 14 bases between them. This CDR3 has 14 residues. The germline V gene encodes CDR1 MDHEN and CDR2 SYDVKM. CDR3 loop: CASSTGTSLYGYTF. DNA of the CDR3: TGTGCCAGCAGTACCGGGACAAGCCTCTATGGCTACACCTTC.

The chain's CDR3 is CASSRAVNQPQHF. The CDR3 DNA reads as TGTGCCAGCAGCAGGGCTGTTAATCAGCCCCAGCATTTT. J is TRBJ1-5 and V is TRBV6-5, with D perhaps matching TRBD1 (5 bases). Germline values: CDR1 MNHEY, CDR2 SVGAGI. This CDR3 contains 13 residues. Trimming stripped 6 bases from V and 4 bases from J, with 10 bases between.

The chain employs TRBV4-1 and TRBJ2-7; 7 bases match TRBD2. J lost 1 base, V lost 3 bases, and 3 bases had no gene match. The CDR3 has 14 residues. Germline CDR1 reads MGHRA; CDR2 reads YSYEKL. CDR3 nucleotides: TGCGCCAGCAGCCAGGGGGGGGTATCCTACGAGCAGTACTTC. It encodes CASSQGGVSYEQYF.

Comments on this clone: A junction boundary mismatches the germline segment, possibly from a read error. The CDR3 coding sequence is TGTGCCAGCGGGACTACTTCCAATGAACAGTTCTTC. Translation gives CASGTTSNEQFF. The V and J genes are TRBV28 and TRBJ2-1, with 7 positions matching TRBD2. The CDR3 runs to 12 residues. Germline CDR1 is MDHEN and CDR2 is SYDVKM.

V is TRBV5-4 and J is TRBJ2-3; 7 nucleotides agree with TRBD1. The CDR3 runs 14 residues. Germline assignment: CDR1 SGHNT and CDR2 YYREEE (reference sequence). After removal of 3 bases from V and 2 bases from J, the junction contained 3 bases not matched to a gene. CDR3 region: CASSSGQVTDTQYF. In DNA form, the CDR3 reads TGTGCCAGCAGCTCCGGACAGGTCACAGATACGCAGTATTTT.